This T cell receptor beta chain was obtained from a study of T cell responses to AZD1222 COVID-19 vaccine. Study-level results: With dominance at 160-218 and 743-854, vaccine-associated CD4 TCRs spanned spike. Donors skewed white British and female; clonal diversity was possibly underestimated. Baseline serology detected seropositivity in only six AZD1222 recipients.

Here immunoSEQ multiplex PCR was the method, and the copy in TCRdb shows in-frame clones only, minus some. The data show around 150,000 clones, roughly 91% seen once. Trimming took 6 bases from V and 0 from J, leaving 8 bases between them. Germline V CDR1 and CDR2: MNHEY, SVGAGI. The CDR3 extends over 13 amino acids. Some second doses came at about 4 weeks and others at about 12 weeks; these were pooled. Remarks on this clone: Its target is not known.

This clonotype was sampled from an adult who received the AZD1222 COVID-19 vaccine. The source was peripheral blood, collected 28 days after the second AZD1222 dose. The chain uses TRBV6-5 and TRBJ2-5; weak D call: TRBD1 (5 bases). The CDR3, as DNA: TGTGCCAGCAGCCAACAGGACCAAGAGACCCAGTACTTC. Translated: CASSQQDQETQYF.